Each of the 27 T cell receptor beta chains below was sequenced from the same sample in a study of CD8 T cells in Susac syndrome. RNA totalling about 0.45 to 1 ug underwent reverse transcription with random hexamers. Via MiXCR, TCRdb re-called the immunoSEQ multiplex PCR reads, giving one row per CDR3 protein. The sample yields some 110,000 distinct CDR3 sequences, approximately 93% seen once. Sequencing input: CD8+ T cells from PBMCs. The source is a human donor with Susac syndrome.

The V call is TRBV29-1, the J call TRBJ2-5, with D uncertain. Trimming took 5 bases from V and 0 from J, leaving 4 bases between them. CDR1 is SQVTM, CDR2 ANQGSEA, per germline. The CDR3 length is 11 residues. CDR3 sequence: CSVPYQETQYF. DNA for the CDR3: TGCAGCGTTCCGTACCAAGAGACCCAGTACTTC.

This chain links TRBV7-9 with TRBJ1-1; D not resolved. This CDR3 spans 13 amino acids. Trimming shortened V by 5 bases and J by 5 bases, and 12 bases separated the two germline ends. Germline V lookup: CDR1 SEHNR, CDR2 FQNEAQ (reference sequence). CDR3 in amino acids: CASSISQGTEAFF. The CDR3 bases are TGTGCCAGCAGCATCTCCCAAGGGACTGAAGCTTTCTTT.

The chain joins TRBV5-6 to TRBJ2-1; perhaps D is TRBD1 or TRBD2 (6 bases each). V was trimmed by 0 bases and J by 9 bases, leaving 10 bases between them. CDR3 length: 13 residues. Germline V lookup: CDR1 SGHDT, CDR2 YYEEEE. The CDR3 DNA is TGTGCCAGCAGCTTGGGGGGGCGGGGTGAGCAGTTCTTC. Its translation: CASSLGGRGEQFF.

This clonotype was seen a single time. V gene TRBV7-2 combines with J gene TRBJ2-5, with 7 bases identical to TRBD1. Germline-derived CDR1 and CDR2 are SGHTA and FQGNSA. This CDR3 has 17 residues. The ends lost 3 bases at V and 0 bases at J; junction bases unmatched: 10. The CDR3 DNA sequence: TGTGCCAGCAGCTTCAGCTCGGGACAGCTGTACCAAGAGACCCAGTACTTC. Translating it yields CASSFSSGQLYQETQYF.

The rearrangement uses TRBV9 and TRBJ2-3; D gene unclear. In germline, CDR1 is SGDLS, CDR2 YYNGEE. V was cut by 0 bases and J by 6 bases, with 14 bases left in between. CDR3 size: 15 residues. CDR3: CASSVEVFPGDTQYF. Written as DNA, the CDR3 is TGTGCCAGCAGCGTAGAGGTCTTCCCGGGCGATACGCAGTATTTT.

The chain links TRBV4-1 to TRBJ1-2; D possibly corresponds to TRBD1 (5 bases). This CDR3 is built from 14 residues. Trimming left V 1 base short and J 8 bases short, with 14 bases between. Per the germline V gene, CDR1 is MGHRA and CDR2 is YSYEKL. Written as DNA, the CDR3 is TGCGCCAGCAGCCAAGTTGGGACGGGAGGGGGCTACACCTTC. Its translation: CASSQVGTGGGYTF.

CDR3 sequence: CSAQSGDSPWNEQFF. CDR3 in DNA: TGCAGTGCCCAAAGTGGGGACTCCCCTTGGAATGAGCAGTTCTTC. The chain links TRBV20-1 to TRBJ2-1, with D perhaps matching TRBD2 (6 bases). V was trimmed by 6 bases and J by 7 bases, leaving 22 bases between them. This CDR3 comprises 15 residues. The germline gives CDR1 DFQATT, CDR2 SNEGSKA (reference sequence).

The chain links TRBV4-3 to TRBJ2-7; possibly TRBD2 for D (5 bases). V was trimmed by 1 base and J by 6 bases, leaving 16 bases between them. Germline V gene sequence: CDR1 LGHNA, CDR2 YSLEER. CDR3 length: 15 residues. Here the CDR3 reads CASSQVEGVSTEQYF. The DNA of the CDR3 is TGCGCCAGCAGCCAAGTTGAGGGAGTATCAACCGAGCAGTACTTC.

This clonotype showed up just once. J is TRBJ2-2 and V is TRBV3-1, with D unclear. The V and J ends lost 3 bases and 5 bases respectively, with 7 bases between them. The CDR3 is 13 residues long. CDR1 is LGHDT and CDR2 is YNNKEL in the germline V gene (reference sequence). CDR3 sequence (DNA): TGTGCCAGCAGCCAGATGGGGACCGGGGAGCTGTTTTTT. It encodes CASSQMGTGELFF.

V is TRBV13 and J is TRBJ2-2; D unclear. The CDR3 totals 11 residues. Germline V gene data show CDR1 as PRHDT and CDR2 as FYEKMQ (reference sequence). With 3 bases removed from V and 9 bases from J, the gap between germline ends came to 5 bases. The CDR3 sequence is CASSFARELFF. As DNA, the CDR3 is TGTGCCAGCAGCTTTGCTCGGGAGCTGTTTTTT.

This chain links TRBV27 with TRBJ2-7; D tentatively reads TRBD1 or TRBD2 (7 bases each). CDR1 and CDR2 (germline): MNHEY, SMNVEV (reference sequence). The V gene lost 6 bases and the J gene lost 4 bases, with 19 bases spanning the gap. The CDR3 spans 15 residues. In DNA form, the CDR3 reads TGTGCCAGCAGCCCGGGAGGCAGGGGGATTTACGAGCAGTACTTC. As protein: CASSPGGRGIYEQYF.

The chain links TRBV29-1 to TRBJ2-2; D possibly corresponds to TRBD1 (5 bases). CDR3 length: 14 residues. Trimming removed 6 bases at V and 4 bases at J, with 15 bases between. CDR1 SQVTM and CDR2 ANQGSEA come from the germline V gene. CDR3 sequence reads: CSVAPTGLTGELFF. The DNA for the CDR3 is TGCAGCGTAGCCCCTACAGGCCTCACCGGGGAGCTGTTTTTT.

This chain joins TRBV5-6 and TRBJ1-3; unclear D gene. The V gene's germline CDR1 is SGHDT and CDR2 YYEEEE. With 0 bases removed from V and 0 bases from J, the gap between germline ends came to 4 bases. The length of the CDR3 is 14 residues. The CDR3 sequence: CASSLGNSGNTIYF. CDR3 DNA: TGTGCCAGCAGCTTGGGGAACTCTGGAAACACCATATATTTT. The variable domain in full, completed from reference TRBV5-6 and TRBJ1-3, reads DAGVTQSPTHLIKTRGQQVTLRCSPKSGHDTVSWYQQALGQGPQFIFQYYEEEERQRGNFPDRFSGHQFPNYSSELNVNALLLGDSALYLCASSLGNSGNTIYFGEGSWLTVV.

This CDR3 reads CASRAVTSGGYTDTQYF. CDR3 in DNA: TGTGCCAGCAGGGCAGTAACTAGCGGGGGCTACACAGATACGCAGTATTTT. The chain joins TRBV12-3 or TRBV12-4 to TRBJ2-3; 11 positions agree with TRBD2. This CDR3 has 17 amino acids. Unmatched junction bases numbered 10, after V lost 6 bases and J lost 2 bases.

The chain recombines TRBV20-1 with TRBJ2-7, with TRBD1 identical over 8 bases. The CDR3 contains 15 residues. After removal of 0 bases from V and 2 bases from J, the junction contained 6 bases not matched to a gene. Germline V gives CDR1 DFQATT, CDR2 SNEGSKA (reference sequence). This CDR3 reads CSARETGAPTYEQYF. The CDR3 DNA reads as TGCAGTGCTAGAGAGACAGGGGCCCCCACCTACGAGCAGTACTTC.

J is TRBJ2-7 and V is TRBV2; D perhaps matches TRBD1 (6 bases). Trimming cost V 7 bases and J 4 bases, with 14 bases left between them. The germline gives CDR1 SNHLY, CDR2 FYNNEI. The CDR3 extends over 13 amino acids. In nucleotides, the CDR3 is TGTGCCAGCATCACAGACAGGCGGTACGAGCAGTACTTC. This codes for CASITDRRYEQYF.

The chain has TRBV9 and TRBJ1-2; a possible D gene is TRBD1 (6 bases). CDR3 length equals 16 residues. The V gene's germline CDR1 is SGDLS and CDR2 YYNGEE. Trimming cost V 1 base and J 7 bases, with 20 bases left between them. This CDR3 reads CASSVPATGKEFGYTF. As DNA, the CDR3 is TGTGCCAGCAGCGTACCGGCCACAGGGAAGGAGTTTGGCTACACCTTC.

The chain carries TRBV25-1 and TRBJ2-5; weak D call: TRBD1 (6 bases). Germline lookup yields CDR1 MGHDK and CDR2 SYGVNS. The CDR3 is 15 residues long. Trimming took off 6 bases at V and 1 base at J, with 15 bases between the two ends. The CDR3 is CASRAAGTLQETQYF. DNA for the CDR3: TGTGCCAGCAGGGCTGCTGGGACACTCCAAGAGACCCAGTACTTC.

The rearrangement joins TRBV19 to TRBJ1-5; 8 positions match TRBD1. The V gene's germline CDR1 is LNHDA and CDR2 SQIVND (reference sequence). CDR3 length equals 13 residues. Unmatched junction bases numbered 2, after V lost 7 bases and J lost 3 bases. CDR3 sequence reads: CASTGGYNQPQHF. In DNA, the CDR3 is TGTGCCAGTACAGGGGGCTACAATCAGCCCCAGCATTTT.

This rearrangement joins TRBV27 to TRBJ1-5; D unresolved. Germline V CDR1 and CDR2: MNHEY, SMNVEV (reference sequence). With 5 bases removed from V and 4 bases from J, the gap between germline ends came to 6 bases. The CDR3 runs 12 residues. CDR3 region: CASSLWNQPQHF. Written as DNA, the CDR3 is TGTGCCAGCAGTCTGTGGAATCAGCCCCAGCATTTT.

V is TRBV2 and J is TRBJ2-6, with D possibly being TRBD2 (5 bases). There are 15 residues in the CDR3. Germline lookup yields CDR1 SNHLY and CDR2 FYNNEI. V was cut by 2 bases and J by 3 bases, with 8 bases left in between. The CDR3 region has the DNA TGTGCCAGCAGTGAATTCGCGGGTGGGGCCAACGTCCTGACTTTC. Protein product: CASSEFAGGANVLTF. The variable domain in full, with the rest retrieved from reference TRBV2 and TRBJ2-6, is EPEVTQTPSHQVTQMGQEVILRCVPISNHLYFYWYRQILGQKVEFLVSFYNNEISEKSEIFDDQFSVERPDGSNFTLKIRSTKLEDSAMYFCASSEFAGGANVLTFGAGSRLTVL.

The chain has TRBV7-9 and TRBJ1-1; D remains ambiguous. CDR3 length: 15 residues. Trimming removed 0 bases from V and 3 bases from J, with 11 bases in between. The V gene's germline CDR1 is SEHNR and CDR2 FQNEAQ (reference sequence). The CDR3 coding sequence is TGTGCCAGCAGCTTAGCGCCGGGGTGGGACACTGAAGCTTTCTTT. Its protein is CASSLAPGWDTEAFF.

The gene calls are TRBV25-1 and TRBJ1-1; D gene ambiguous. The germline V gene encodes CDR1 MGHDK and CDR2 SYGVNS. The CDR3 loop spans 15 amino acids. Trimming stripped 4 bases from V and 1 base from J, with 13 bases between. Written as DNA, the CDR3 is TGTGCCAGCAGTGCCAACGGGTTGGGGAACACTGAAGCTTTCTTT. Its protein product is CASSANGLGNTEAFF.

The CDR3 coding sequence is TGTGCCAGCAGCTCGAGGGGGACAGGTCTCGAGCAGTACTTC. Translating gives CASSSRGTGLEQYF. The chain is built from TRBV13 and TRBJ2-7, with 8 bases matching TRBD1. V trimming: 4 bases; J trimming: 6 bases; junction bases outside the gene matches: 8. In germline, CDR1 is PRHDT, CDR2 FYEKMQ (reference sequence). This CDR3 is built from 14 residues.

The chain combines TRBV5-4 with TRBJ2-7; 9 positions match TRBD2. Germline V lookup: CDR1 SGHNT, CDR2 YYREEE (reference sequence). V lost 3 bases, J lost 6 bases, and 16 bases stayed unmatched. CDR3 length: 17 residues. CDR3 in amino acids: CASSWLGASGDLSEQYF. CDR3 coding DNA: TGTGCCAGCAGCTGGTTGGGGGCTAGCGGGGACCTTAGCGAGCAGTACTTC.

The chain links TRBV3-1 to TRBJ2-7; 7 positions agree with TRBD2. The CDR3 runs 15 residues. The trim removed 1 base at V and 3 bases at J, leaving 6 bases unmatched. Per germline, CDR1 LGHDT and CDR2 YNNKEL (reference sequence). The CDR3 DNA is TGTGCCAGCAGCCAAGGTCCCGGCGGGGGCTACGAGCAGTACTTC. Translation gives CASSQGPGGGYEQYF.

CDR3 protein: CSARDNTEAFF. The CDR3 DNA is TGCAGTGCCAGGGATAACACTGAAGCTTTCTTT. The chain uses TRBV20-1 and TRBJ1-1, with D possibly being TRBD1 (5 bases). CDR3 size: 11 residues. The ends were cut back, 6 bases at V and 2 bases at J, with 7 bases in the middle. Germline V CDR1 and CDR2: DFQATT, SNEGSKA (reference sequence).